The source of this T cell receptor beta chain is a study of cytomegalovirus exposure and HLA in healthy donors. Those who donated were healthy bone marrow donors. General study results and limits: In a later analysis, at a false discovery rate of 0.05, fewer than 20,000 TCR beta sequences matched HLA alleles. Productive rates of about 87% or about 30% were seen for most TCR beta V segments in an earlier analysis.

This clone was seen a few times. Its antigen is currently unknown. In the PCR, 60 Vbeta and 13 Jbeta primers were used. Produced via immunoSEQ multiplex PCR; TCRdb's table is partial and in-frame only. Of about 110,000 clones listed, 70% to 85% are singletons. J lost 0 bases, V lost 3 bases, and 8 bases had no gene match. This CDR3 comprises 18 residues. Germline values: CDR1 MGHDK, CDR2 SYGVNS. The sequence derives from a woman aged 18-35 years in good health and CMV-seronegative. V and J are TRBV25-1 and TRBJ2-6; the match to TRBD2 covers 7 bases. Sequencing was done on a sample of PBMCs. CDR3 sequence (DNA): TGTGCCAGCAGTGACAATCTAGCGGAGACCTCTGGGGCCAACGTCCTGACTTTC. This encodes CASSDNLAETSGANVLTF.